The 4 T cell receptor beta chains given below trace back to one sample, sequenced in a study of blood T cell repertoires in COVID-19. The protocol was immunoSEQ multiplex PCR, while the TCRdb copy is restricted to in-frame clones and leaves out a portion. There are about 150,000 clones in the sample; roughly nine tenths occur only once, and 0.5% to 0.55% lies in the top ten. Sequencing was performed on peripheral blood. These receptors were taken from a middle-aged man with acute or convalescent COVID-19.

The chain joins TRBV14 to TRBJ1-6; 10 nucleotides line up with TRBD1. The germline CDR1 and CDR2 sequences are SGHDN and FVKESK. V shed 1 base, J shed 11 bases, and the junction held 2 bases outside the gene matches. There are 14 residues in the CDR3. The CDR3 here is CASSQGGQGTPLHF. The CDR3 nucleotides are TGTGCCAGCAGCCAAGGGGGACAGGGGACACCCCTCCACTTT. Full variable domain (remainder filled in from reference TRBV14 and TRBJ1-6): EAGVTQFPSHSVIEKGQTVTLRCDPISGHDNLYWYRRVMGKEIKFLLHFVKESKQDESGMPNNRFLAERTGGTYSTLKVQPAELEDSGVYFCASSQGGQGTPLHFGNGTRLTVT.

V usage is TRBV28 and J usage is TRBJ1-2; possible D gene TRBD1, 6 bases. Looked up from germline, CDR1 is MDHEN and CDR2 is SYDVKM. V was shortened by 3 bases and J by 3 bases, with 11 bases between the two germline ends. The CDR3 is made up of 14 amino acids. CDR3 nucleotide sequence: TGTGCCAGCAGTTTCCGGGGGGCTTACTATGGCTACACCTTC. It translates to CASSFRGAYYGYTF.

The rearrangement joins TRBV20-1 to TRBJ1-1; D is unclear. Per germline, CDR1 DFQATT and CDR2 SNEGSKA (reference sequence). The CDR3 is 11 residues long. Between the trimmed V and J ends, which lost 6 bases and 1 base, there was a span of 6 bases. CDR3: CSARWNTEAFF. CDR3 DNA sequence: TGCAGTGCGCGGTGGAACACTGAAGCTTTCTTT.

The chain joins TRBV28 to TRBJ1-1; 11 nucleotides match TRBD1. Germline V gene data show CDR1 as MDHEN and CDR2 as SYDVKM. V gave up 5 bases and J gave up 1 base; unmatched junction bases: 9. The CDR3 covers 17 residues. DNA of the CDR3: TGTGCCAGCAGTCCAAGGGACAGGGGGTTGGGGAACACTGAAGCTTTCTTT. Amino acid sequence: CASSPRDRGLGNTEAFF.